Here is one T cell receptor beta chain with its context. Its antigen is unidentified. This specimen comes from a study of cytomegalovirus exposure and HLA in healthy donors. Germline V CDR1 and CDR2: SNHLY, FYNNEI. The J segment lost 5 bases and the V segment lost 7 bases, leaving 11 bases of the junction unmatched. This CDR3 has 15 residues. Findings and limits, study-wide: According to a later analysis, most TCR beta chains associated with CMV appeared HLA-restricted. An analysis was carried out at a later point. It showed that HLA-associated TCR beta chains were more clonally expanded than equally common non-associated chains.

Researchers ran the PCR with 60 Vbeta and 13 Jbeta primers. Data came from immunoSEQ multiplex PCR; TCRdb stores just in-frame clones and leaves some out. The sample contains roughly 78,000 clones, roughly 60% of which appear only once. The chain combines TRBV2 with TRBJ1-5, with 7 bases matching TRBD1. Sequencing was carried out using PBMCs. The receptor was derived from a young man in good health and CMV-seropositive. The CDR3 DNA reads TGTGCCAGCAAAATACCAGGGGGAAGCCATCAGCCCCAGCATTTT. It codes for CASKIPGGSHQPQHF.